These 18 T cell receptor beta chains share one sample of origin, sequenced in a study of early T cells in non-severe SARS-CoV-2 infection. TCRdb redid the calling of the 5' RACE reads with MiXCR, one entry per CDR3 protein. The data show about 18,000 distinct CDR3 sequences, roughly 6.1% seen once. Sequenced sample: whole blood. These receptors all stem from an adult who was a healthcare worker with PCR-confirmed SARS-CoV-2 infection or an uninfected control (not recorded which).

This clonotype has ten or more counts. This rearrangement joins TRBV12-3 or TRBV12-4 to TRBJ2-5, with D perhaps TRBD1 or TRBD2 (6 bases each). There are 14 residues in the CDR3. V was clipped by 7 bases and J by 4 bases, with 16 bases between them. The CDR3 region has the DNA TGTGCCAGCACCGAGGCAGGAGGGGGAGAGACCCAGTACTTC. Its protein product is CASTEAGGGETQYF.

By share, this clonotype ranks as medium-sized. The genes are TRBV21-1 and TRBJ2-2. TRBV21-1 is a documented pseudogene. This CDR3 region has 15 residues. The CDR3 nucleotides are TGTGCCAGCAGCAAACTCGAGGTATACACCGGGGAGCTGTTTTTT. Its protein is CASSKLEVYTGELFF.

This clonotype was seen many times. The chain combines TRBV4-1 with TRBJ2-2, with D unclear. The germline V and J ends were trimmed by 0 bases and 0 bases, with 5 bases remaining between them. CDR1 and CDR2 from the germline V gene are MGHRA and YSYEKL. The CDR3 contains 15 residues. In DNA form, the CDR3 reads TGCGCCAGCAGCCAAGAGGCAGCGAACACCGGGGAGCTGTTTTTT. This encodes CASSQEAANTGELFF.

This clonotype appeared many times. The rearrangement uses TRBV29-1 and TRBJ2-6; 7 nucleotides match TRBD1. CDR1 is SQVTM and CDR2 is ANQGSEA in the germline V gene. This CDR3 contains 13 residues. The J segment lost 3 bases and the V segment lost 4 bases, leaving 0 bases of the junction unmatched. As DNA, the CDR3 is TGCAGCGTTGGACAGGGTGGGGCCAACGTCCTGACTTTC. As protein: CSVGQGGANVLTF.

There are many counts of this clonotype. The chain uses TRBV20-1 and TRBJ2-6; D ambiguous. CDR1 and CDR2 from the germline V gene are DFQATT and SNEGSKA (reference sequence). V was trimmed by 3 bases and J by 1 base, leaving 16 bases between them. The CDR3 consists of 17 residues. CDR3 sequence: CSARPIHATSGANVLTF. Here the CDR3 DNA reads TGCAGTGCTAGGCCTATCCATGCCACTTCTGGGGCCAACGTCCTGACTTTC.

At least ten counts were recorded for this clonotype. The genes are TRBV12-3 or TRBV12-4 and TRBJ2-1; tentative D call: TRBD2 (6 bases). This CDR3 contains 15 residues. Trimming took 6 bases from V and 0 from J, leaving 12 bases between them. CDR3 nucleotides: TGTGCCAGCAGCGGGGACTCTAGCTCCTACAATGAGCAGTTCTTC. Protein sequence: CASSGDSSSYNEQFF.

This clonotype was picked up many times. The chain carries TRBV6-4 and TRBJ2-1; no reliable D call. Deletions cut 0 bases from V and 4 bases from J, with 7 bases between. The germline V gene has CDR1 MRHNA and CDR2 SNTAGT. This CDR3 contains 14 residues. The CDR3 sequence: CASSDSPSYNEQFF. CDR3 bases: TGTGCCAGCAGTGACTCCCCCTCGTACAATGAGCAGTTCTTC.

Relative to its sample, this clonotype is medium-sized. The chain is built from TRBV11-2 and TRBJ1-1; 8 bases align to TRBD1. Germline V gene sequence: CDR1 SGHAT, CDR2 FQNNGV. Trimming cost V 5 bases and J 7 bases; bases outside gene matches: 9. The CDR3 is made up of 14 amino acids. The CDR3 nucleotides read TGTGCCAGCAGCCCATGGACAGGGTCTGATGAAGCTTTCTTT. Its translation is CASSPWTGSDEAFF.

This clonotype was seen at least ten times. The chain carries TRBV20-1 and TRBJ2-5; D might be TRBD1 (5 bases). Germline V CDR1 and CDR2: DFQATT, SNEGSKA (reference sequence). The V and J ends lost 3 bases and 7 bases respectively, with 12 bases between them. The CDR3 is 12 amino acids. The CDR3 is CSASDSTGTQYF. In nucleotides, the CDR3 is TGCAGTGCTAGTGACAGTACGGGGACCCAGTACTTC.

The rearrangement joins TRBV20-1 to TRBJ2-1; D remains ambiguous. CDR1 DFQATT and CDR2 SNEGSKA come from the germline V gene (reference sequence). The germline V and J ends were trimmed by 3 bases and 6 bases, with 18 bases remaining between them. The CDR3 length is 15 residues. The CDR3 protein is CSARSPTLGGNEQFF. The DNA of the CDR3 is TGCAGTGCTAGGTCGCCTACCTTGGGTGGCAATGAGCAGTTCTTC.

There are many counts of this clonotype. The chain couples TRBV11-2 to TRBJ2-2; D uncertain. The CDR3 has 14 residues. V gave up 4 bases and J gave up 5 bases, with 11 bases separating them. Germline V lookup: CDR1 SGHAT, CDR2 FQNNGV. CDR3 in DNA: TGTGCCAGCAGCTCAACTGCCGGGACCGGGGAGCTGTTTTTT. Its protein is CASSSTAGTGELFF.

This clonotype was detected many times. The rearrangement uses TRBV10-3 and TRBJ2-3, with 11 bases fitting TRBD2. With V trimmed by 11 bases and J by 3 bases, 7 bases remained unmatched. This CDR3 comprises 14 residues. Looked up from germline, CDR1 is ENHRY and CDR2 is SYGVKD. CDR3 in DNA: TGTGCCCGCCGTCCTAGCGGGAGGACAGATACGCAGTATTTT. The encoded protein is CARRPSGRTDTQYF.

By share of the sample, this clonotype is medium-sized (0.01 to 0.1%). The rearrangement links TRBV12-3 or TRBV12-4 to TRBJ1-2, with D uncertain. V dropped 3 bases and J dropped 10 bases, with 12 bases sitting between them. There are 12 residues in the CDR3. CDR3 residues: CASSFSPGPYTF. The DNA for the CDR3 is TGTGCCAGCAGTTTCTCTCCGGGCCCCTACACCTTC.

By share, this clonotype counts as medium-sized. The rearrangement links TRBV7-8 to TRBJ2-3, with TRBD2 matching over 10 bases. The CDR3 loop spans 17 amino acids. Germline CDR1 reads SGHVS; CDR2 reads FQNEAQ. V shed 2 bases and J 1 base; nucleotides not matched to a gene: 6. The CDR3 DNA reads as TGTGCCAGCAGCTTAACGGCTAGCGGGGGCCGCACAGATACGCAGTATTTT. Translation: CASSLTASGGRTDTQYF.

This clonotype was found many times. V and J are TRBV6-1 and TRBJ2-1; possibly TRBD2 for D (6 bases). The CDR3 length is 16 residues. CDR1 MNHNS and CDR2 SASEGT come from the germline V gene. The V end lost 6 bases, the J end lost 8 bases, and 23 bases lay between the germline ends. The CDR3 DNA sequence: TGTGCCAGCAGAAAGGGACTCCTAAGCCGCCTTGATGAGCAGTTCTTC. Its translation: CASRKGLLSRLDEQFF.

There are many counts of this clonotype. The chain carries TRBV4-1 and TRBJ2-3, with D possibly matching TRBD2 (5 bases). The V and J ends lost 0 bases and 4 bases respectively, with 17 bases between them. The CDR3 totals 17 residues. Germline CDR1 reads MGHRA; CDR2 reads YSYEKL. CDR3: CASSQDLILHGADTQYF. Written as DNA, the CDR3 is TGCGCCAGCAGCCAAGATCTTATCCTCCACGGGGCAGATACGCAGTATTTT.

The gene calls are TRBV5-1 and TRBJ2-1; 10 nucleotides line up with TRBD2. The CDR3 consists of 15 residues. The germline CDR1 and CDR2 sequences are SGHRS and YFSETQ. Trimming at V came to 4 bases and at J to 6 bases, leaving 7 bases not matched to a gene. The CDR3 DNA reads as TGCGCCAGCAGCCCGGCTAGCGGGAGTGGCAATGAGCAGTTCTTC. Its translation is CASSPASGSGNEQFF.

Ten or more counts support this clonotype. The rearrangement uses TRBV5-1 and TRBJ2-2; 9 bases agree with TRBD2. The CDR3 length is 16 residues. From germline, CDR1 is SGHRS and CDR2 YFSETQ. V lost 4 bases to trimming and J lost 7 bases; unmatched junction nucleotides: 11. The CDR3 nucleotides read TGCGCCAGCAGCCCGCCCCTAGCGGGGACCTTCGGGGAGCTGTTTTTT. Amino acid sequence: CASSPPLAGTFGELFF. Full variable domain (rest looked up from reference TRBV5-1 and TRBJ2-2): KAGVTQTPRYLIKTRGQQVTLSCSPISGHRSVSWYQQTPGQGLQFLFEYFSETQRNKGNFPGRFSGRQFSNSRSEMNVSTLELGDSALYLCASSPPLAGTFGELFFGEGSRLTVL.